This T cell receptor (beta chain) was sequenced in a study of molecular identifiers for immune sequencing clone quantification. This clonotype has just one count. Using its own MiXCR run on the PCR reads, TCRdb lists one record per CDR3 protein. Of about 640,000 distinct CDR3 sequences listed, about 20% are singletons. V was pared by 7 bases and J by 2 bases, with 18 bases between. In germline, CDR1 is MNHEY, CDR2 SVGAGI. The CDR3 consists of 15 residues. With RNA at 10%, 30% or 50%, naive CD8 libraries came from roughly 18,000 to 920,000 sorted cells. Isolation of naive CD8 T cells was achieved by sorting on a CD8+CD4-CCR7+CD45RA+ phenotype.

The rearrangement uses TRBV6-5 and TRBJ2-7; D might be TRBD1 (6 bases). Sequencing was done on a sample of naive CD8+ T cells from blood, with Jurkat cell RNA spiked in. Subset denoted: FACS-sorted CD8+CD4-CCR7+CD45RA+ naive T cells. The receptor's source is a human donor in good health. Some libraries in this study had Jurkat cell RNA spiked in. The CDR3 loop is CASKPSRTAPYEQYF. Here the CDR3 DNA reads TGTGCCAGCAAGCCCTCCAGGACAGCCCCCTACGAGCAGTACTTC.